This is a list of T cell receptor beta chains from one sample in a study of cytomegalovirus exposure and HLA in healthy donors. Clones were read by immunoSEQ multiplex PCR, and TCRdb kept only the in-frame ones, dropping some. The repertoire holds roughly 40,000 clones, with roughly 79% as singletons. Source material: PBMCs. These receptors all come from a middle-aged woman in good health and CMV-seronegative. CDR3s include the opening cysteine and the closing phenylalanine or tryptophan. Fields, in order: V gene, J gene, clone size, D gene, CDR3 protein, CDR3 DNA. A D gene is named only where the DNA matches it firmly. A row's size may be missing; if present it is once, few, many or a size class.

TRBV6-1	TRBJ1-5	-	-	CASSEGGGGQPQHF	TGTGCCAGCAGTGAGGGGGGTGGTGGGCAGCCCCAGCATTTT
TRBV29-1	TRBJ2-3	-	-	CSVGNGEDDTQYF	TGCAGCGTGGGAAACGGGGAAGATGATACGCAGTATTTT
TRBV28	TRBJ1-1	-	-	CASSLLGSGEAFF	TGTGCCAGCAGTTTATTAGGTTCAGGCGAAGCTTTCTTT
TRBV12-5	TRBJ2-5	-	-	CASGPREETQYF	TGTGCTAGTGGTCCCCGCGAAGAGACCCAGTACTTC
TRBV19	TRBJ1-4	-	-	CASSIGSGGGNSKLFF	TGTGCCAGTAGTATAGGGTCCGGAGGCGGAAACTCGAAACTGTTTTTT
TRBV7-9	TRBJ2-5	-	-	CASSFGGGAETQYF	TGTGCCAGCAGCTTCGGGGGTGGGGCAGAGACCCAGTACTTC
TRBV28	TRBJ1-4	-	-	CASSLWGRVYEKLFF	TGTGCCAGCAGTTTATGGGGCAGGGTTTATGAAAAACTGTTTTTT
TRBV4-3	TRBJ2-1	-	-	CASSQAPTDANEQFF	TGCGCCAGCAGCCAAGCCCCGACAGACGCCAATGAGCAGTTCTTC
TRBV5-1	TRBJ2-5	-	-	CASSLGDTRETQYF	TGCGCCAGCAGCTTGGGTGACACCCGGGAGACCCAGTACTTC
TRBV4-3	TRBJ2-2	-	TRBD1	CASSRTGVPGGELFF	TGCGCCAGCAGCCGGACAGGGGTTCCCGGCGGGGAGCTGTTTTTT
TRBV18	TRBJ2-1	-	-	CASSASGENEQFF	TGTGCCAGCTCAGCGTCAGGGGAAAATGAGCAGTTCTTC
TRBV28	TRBJ1-2	once	TRBD1	CASSWGQGNYGYTF	TGTGCCAGCAGTTGGGGACAGGGGAACTATGGCTACACCTTC
TRBV14	TRBJ2-3	-	-	CASSQDLATDTQYF	TGTGCCAGCAGCCAAGATCTAGCCACAGATACGCAGTATTTT
TRBV7-8	TRBJ2-1	-	-	CASSLARAGNEQFF	TGTGCCAGCAGCTTAGCGAGGGCCGGGAATGAGCAGTTCTTC
TRBV19	TRBJ1-2	-	TRBD1	CASSGQGANYGYTF	TGTGCCAGTAGTGGACAGGGGGCTAACTATGGCTACACCTTC
TRBV19	TRBJ1-2	-	-	CASTYGREYGYTF	TGTGCCAGTACCTACGGACGGGAATATGGCTACACCTTC
TRBV6-5	TRBJ2-3	-	-	CASSPHNTDTQYF	TGTGCCAGCAGTCCCCACAACACAGATACGCAGTATTTT
TRBV2	TRBJ2-3	-	-	CASTGDTDTQYF	TGTGCCAGCACGGGGGACACAGATACGCAGTATTTT
TRBV7-3	TRBJ1-3	-	-	CASSLTSGVGNTIYF	TGTGCCAGCAGCTTAACATCCGGGGTGGGAAACACCATATATTTT
TRBV7-3	TRBJ2-1	once	TRBD2	CASSLGTSGAYEQFF	TGTGCCAGCAGCTTAGGGACTAGCGGGGCCTATGAGCAGTTCTTC
TRBV6-5	TRBJ1-1	-	TRBD1	CASSYDRVTEAFF	TGTGCCAGCAGTTACGACAGGGTAACTGAAGCTTTCTTT
TRBV6-1	TRBJ2-3	-	TRBD2	CASSGTSGGTYTDTQYF	TGTGCCAGCAGTGGGACTAGCGGGGGGACTTACACAGATACGCAGTATTTT
TRBV5-1	TRBJ1-3	once	-	CASSSTGDSGNTIYF	TGCGCCAGCAGCTCAACTGGAGACTCTGGAAACACCATATATTTT
TRBV9	TRBJ1-3	-	-	CASSARGLVSGNTIYF	TGTGCCAGCAGTGCCCGGGGACTTGTCTCTGGAAACACCATATATTTT
TRBV10-3	TRBJ1-2	-	-	CAISERQAYGYTF	TGTGCCATCAGTGAGAGACAGGCCTATGGCTACACCTTC
TRBV30	TRBJ2-5	-	TRBD1	CAWRRTGGRTQYF	TGTGCCTGGAGGCGGACAGGGGGTAGGACCCAGTACTTC
TRBV5-1	TRBJ2-1	few	-	CASSITRVNEQFF	TGCGCCAGCAGCATAACCAGGGTTAATGAGCAGTTCTTC
TRBV5-1	TRBJ2-1	-	TRBD2	CASSLGSSSGGGSNEQFF	TGCGCCAGCAGCCTGGGGTCCTCTAGCGGGGGGGGCTCGAATGAGCAGTTCTTC
TRBV2	TRBJ1-5	-	TRBD1	CATDGDRGLHF	TGTGCCACCGACGGGGACAGGGGGCTGCATTTT
TRBV4-3	TRBJ1-2	-	-	CASSQDGGTNYGYTF	TGCGCCAGCAGCCAAGATGGGGGGACTAACTATGGCTACACCTTC
TRBV7-8	TRBJ1-5	-	-	CASSPTAVRQPQHF	TGTGCCAGCAGCCCAACGGCGGTTAGGCAGCCCCAGCATTTT
TRBV5-1	TRBJ2-5	-	-	CASSLGQQETQYF	TGCGCCAGCAGCTTGGGTCAGCAAGAGACCCAGTACTTC
TRBV10-3	TRBJ2-1	-	TRBD2	CAIRGGLAAYNEQFF	TGTGCCATCAGGGGGGGACTAGCGGCCTACAATGAGCAGTTCTTC
TRBV6-5	TRBJ2-1	-	TRBD2	CASSRLAGYNEQFF	TGTGCCAGCAGCCGACTAGCGGGATACAATGAGCAGTTCTTC
TRBV2	TRBJ1-5	-	TRBD1	CASSVRGLGSNQPQHF	TGTGCCAGCAGTGTGAGGGGGCTGGGAAGCAATCAGCCCCAGCATTTT
TRBV5-3	TRBJ2-7	-	TRBD2	CARSKIAGSARPYEQYF	TGTGCCAGAAGCAAAATAGCGGGGTCAGCCCGTCCCTACGAGCAGTACTTC
TRBV14	TRBJ1-1	-	TRBD1	CASSQVLAGGTEAFF	TGTGCCAGCAGCCAAGTGTTGGCAGGGGGCACTGAAGCTTTCTTT
TRBV19	TRBJ1-1	-	-	CASTPIRNTEAFF	TGTGCCAGTACCCCCATCAGGAACACTGAAGCTTTCTTT
TRBV9	TRBJ1-2	-	-	CASSNSGTDGYTF	TGTGCCAGCAGCAATTCCGGGACTGATGGCTACACCTTC
TRBV14	TRBJ1-4	-	TRBD1	CASSQDSTGTGDEKLFF	TGTGCCAGCAGCCAAGATTCGACCGGGACAGGAGATGAAAAACTGTTTTTT
TRBV5-1	TRBJ2-5	-	-	CASRSQGSQETQYF	TGCGCCAGCAGATCCCAGGGGTCCCAAGAGACCCAGTACTTC
TRBV6-5	TRBJ1-6	-	-	CASTSSHNSPLHF	TGTGCCAGCACTAGCTCTCATAATTCACCCCTCCACTTT
TRBV23-1	TRBJ1-1	-	TRBD1	CASSQWGTGDTTGTEAFF	TGCGCCAGCAGTCAATGGGGGACAGGGGATACTACAGGGACTGAAGCTTTCTTT
TRBV7-5	TRBJ2-5	few	-	CARSLSLAVRETQYF	TGTGCCAGAAGCTTATCACTAGCGGTTAGGGAGACCCAGTACTTC
TRBV7-9	TRBJ1-4	-	-	CASSLPLGRANEKLFF	TGTGCCAGCAGCTTACCACTAGGGAGAGCTAATGAAAAACTGTTTTTT
TRBV5-6	TRBJ2-3	once	-	CASSSLRSDSMEDTQYF	TGTGCCAGCAGCTCCCTGAGATCTGATTCAATGGAGGATACGCAGTATTTT
TRBV6-5	TRBJ1-2	-	-	CASKWGGSYGYTF	TGTGCCAGCAAATGGGGGGGGTCCTATGGCTACACCTTC
TRBV15	TRBJ2-1	-	-	CATSRGDWTDEQFF	TGTGCCACCAGCAGAGGGGACTGGACGGATGAGCAGTTCTTC
TRBV6-6	TRBJ2-1	once	TRBD2	CASRGAGGRDEQFF	TGTGCCAGCAGAGGGGCGGGGGGGCGGGATGAGCAGTTCTTC
TRBV14	TRBJ2-6	few	-	CASSLIGATGANVLTF	TGTGCCAGCAGCCTAATAGGGGCAACTGGGGCCAACGTCCTGACTTTC
TRBV5-5	TRBJ1-4	few	TRBD1	CASSPRQGVSEKLFF	TGTGCCAGCAGCCCACGACAGGGGGTCAGTGAAAAACTGTTTTTT
TRBV21-1	TRBJ2-2	-	-	CASSKARALRGTGELFF	TGTGCCAGCAGCAAAGCAAGGGCGTTACGGGGCACCGGGGAGCTGTTTTTT
TRBV11-3	TRBJ1-1	-	-	CASSNETVGGTEAFF	TGTGCCAGCAGCAACGAGACAGTCGGGGGCACTGAAGCTTTCTTT
TRBV9	TRBJ2-1	-	-	CASSVVQFNNEQFF	TGTGCCAGCAGCGTAGTCCAGTTCAACAATGAGCAGTTCTTC
TRBV4-2	TRBJ2-3	-	TRBD2	CASSQSGGGTDTQYF	TGTGCCAGCAGCCAAAGTGGCGGGGGGACAGATACGCAGTATTTT
TRBV4-2	TRBJ1-6	-	-	CASSQEGYRNNNSPLHF	TGTGCCAGCAGCCAAGAAGGTTACAGAAACAACAATTCACCCCTCCACTTT
TRBV5-4	TRBJ2-1	few	-	CASSAHNFNEQFF	TGTGCCAGCAGCGCGCATAACTTCAATGAGCAGTTCTTC